This is a list of T cell receptor beta chains from one sample in a study of control samples from healthy donors and cancer patients. Sequencing was performed with immunoSEQ multiplex PCR; in TCRdb, only in-frame clones are kept and a portion is missing. The profile shows 50,000 to 75,000 clones, approximately 85% of them singletons. Sequencing was carried out using blood. Receptors were obtained from a man aged 40-50 years in good health. CDR3s include the opening cysteine and the closing phenylalanine or tryptophan. The D gene is left open where the match is weak. Clone size is not always given. Where it is, it says once, few, many or a class for expanded clones.

D gene: .
J gene: TRBJ2-7
clone size: .
V gene: TRBV7-2
CDR3 protein: CASSLTPAYEQYF
CDR3 DNA: TGTGCCAGCAGCTTGACCCCCGCCTACGAGCAGTACTTC

D gene: TRBD2
J gene: TRBJ2-7
clone size: .
V gene: TRBV3-1/TRBV3-2
CDR3 protein: CASSRSAGGTYEQYF
CDR3 DNA: TGTGCCAGCAGCCGTTCGGCGGGAGGGACCTACGAGCAGTACTTC

D gene: TRBD1
J gene: TRBJ1-2
clone size: .
V gene: TRBV3-1/TRBV3-2
CDR3 protein: CASSPMGQNYGYTF
CDR3 DNA: TGTGCCAGCAGCCCCATGGGACAGAACTATGGCTACACCTTC

D gene: .
J gene: TRBJ2-5
clone size: .
V gene: TRBV27
CDR3 protein: CASGLGETQYF
CDR3 DNA: TGTGCCAGCGGCCTTGGAGAGACCCAGTACTTC

D gene: .
J gene: TRBJ2-3
clone size: .
V gene: TRBV27
CDR3 protein: CASSLWTVTDTQYF
CDR3 DNA: TGTGCCAGCAGTCTTTGGACTGTCACAGATACGCAGTATTTT

D gene: .
J gene: TRBJ2-7
clone size: few
V gene: TRBV6-2/TRBV6-3
CDR3 protein: CASSSRPARTYEQYF
CDR3 DNA: TGTGCCAGCAGTTCGCGGCCAGCGAGAACCTACGAGCAGTACTTC

D gene: .
J gene: TRBJ1-5
clone size: once
V gene: TRBV28
CDR3 protein: CASSSLDPSNQPQHF
CDR3 DNA: TGTGCCAGCAGTTCCCTTGACCCTAGCAATCAGCCCCAGCATTTT

D gene: .
J gene: TRBJ2-5
clone size: .
V gene: TRBV5-1
CDR3 protein: CASSWRGAGETQYF
CDR3 DNA: TGCGCCAGCAGCTGGAGGGGGGCCGGGGAGACCCAGTACTTC

D gene: .
J gene: TRBJ1-1
clone size: .
V gene: TRBV27
CDR3 protein: CASSLSGGVHAFF
CDR3 DNA: TGTGCCAGCAGTTTGTCCGGGGGTGTGCATGCTTTCTTT

D gene: TRBD2
J gene: TRBJ2-7
clone size: .
V gene: TRBV9
CDR3 protein: CASSVGSGSDDEQYF
CDR3 DNA: TGTGCCAGCAGCGTGGGAAGCGGGAGCGACGACGAGCAGTACTTC

D gene: TRBD1
J gene: TRBJ2-3
clone size: .
V gene: TRBV5-8
CDR3 protein: CASSRFQGAGLTDTQYF
CDR3 DNA: TGTGCCAGCAGCAGATTCCAGGGGGCAGGTCTAACAGATACGCAGTATTTT

D gene: .
J gene: TRBJ2-7
clone size: .
V gene: TRBV5-1
CDR3 protein: CASNPGQAVYEQYF
CDR3 DNA: TGCGCCAGCAACCCGGGGCAAGCCGTATACGAGCAGTACTTC

D gene: .
J gene: TRBJ1-4
clone size: .
V gene: TRBV19
CDR3 protein: CASSISWTLDPATNEKLFF
CDR3 DNA: TGTGCCAGTAGTATATCATGGACACTAGACCCTGCAACTAATGAAAAACTGTTTTTT

D gene: TRBD2
J gene: TRBJ2-5
clone size: .
V gene: TRBV6-5
CDR3 protein: CASSRSGIRETQYF
CDR3 DNA: TGTGCCAGCAGTCGTAGCGGGATAAGGGAGACCCAGTACTTC

D gene: .
J gene: TRBJ2-7
clone size: few
V gene: TRBV27
CDR3 protein: CASSRKGWDEQYF
CDR3 DNA: TGTGCCAGCAGCCGTAAGGGTTGGGACGAGCAGTACTTC

D gene: TRBD2
J gene: TRBJ2-3
clone size: .
V gene: TRBV10-2
CDR3 protein: CASSVRGDSTDTQYF
CDR3 DNA: TGCGCCAGCAGCGTACGGGGGGACAGCACAGATACGCAGTATTTT

D gene: TRBD2
J gene: TRBJ2-6
clone size: .
V gene: TRBV27
CDR3 protein: CASLTTGLATFSGANVLTF
CDR3 DNA: TGTGCCAGCCTAACGACAGGACTAGCGACCTTCTCTGGGGCCAACGTCCTGACTTTC

D gene: .
J gene: TRBJ1-4
clone size: once
V gene: TRBV29-1
CDR3 protein: CSVEVGRVGEKLFF
CDR3 DNA: TGCAGCGTTGAGGTCGGTAGGGTAGGAGAAAAACTGTTTTTT